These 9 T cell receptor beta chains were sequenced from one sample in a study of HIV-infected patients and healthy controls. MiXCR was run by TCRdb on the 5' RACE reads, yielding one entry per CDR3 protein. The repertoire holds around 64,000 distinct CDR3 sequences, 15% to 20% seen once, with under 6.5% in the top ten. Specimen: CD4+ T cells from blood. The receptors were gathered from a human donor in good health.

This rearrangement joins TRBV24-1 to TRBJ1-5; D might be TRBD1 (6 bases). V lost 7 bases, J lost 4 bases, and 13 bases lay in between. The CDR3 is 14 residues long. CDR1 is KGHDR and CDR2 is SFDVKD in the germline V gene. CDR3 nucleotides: TGTGCCACCAGGAACAGGGAACTTAATCAGCCCCAGCATTTT. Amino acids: CATRNRELNQPQHF.

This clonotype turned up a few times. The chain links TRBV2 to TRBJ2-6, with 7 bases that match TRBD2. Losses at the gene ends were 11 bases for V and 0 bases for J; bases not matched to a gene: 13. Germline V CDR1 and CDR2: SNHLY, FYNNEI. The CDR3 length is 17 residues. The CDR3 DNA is TGTGCCGCGGGGGAGTTTCGGGGACGCTCTGGGGCCAACGTCCTGACTTTC. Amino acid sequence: CAAGEFRGRSGANVLTF.

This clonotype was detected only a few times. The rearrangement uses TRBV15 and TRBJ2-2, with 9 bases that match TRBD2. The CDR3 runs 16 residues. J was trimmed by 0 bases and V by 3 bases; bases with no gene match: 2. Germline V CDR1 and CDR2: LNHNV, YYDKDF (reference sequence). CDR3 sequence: CATSSGGGANTGELFF. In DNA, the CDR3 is TGTGCCACCAGCAGTGGCGGGGGGGCGAACACCGGGGAGCTGTTTTTT.

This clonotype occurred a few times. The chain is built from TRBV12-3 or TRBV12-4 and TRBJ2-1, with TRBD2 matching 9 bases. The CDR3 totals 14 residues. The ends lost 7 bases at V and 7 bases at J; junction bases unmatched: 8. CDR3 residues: CASNQSGRRNEQFF. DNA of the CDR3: TGTGCCAGCAACCAAAGCGGGAGGAGGAATGAGCAGTTCTTC.

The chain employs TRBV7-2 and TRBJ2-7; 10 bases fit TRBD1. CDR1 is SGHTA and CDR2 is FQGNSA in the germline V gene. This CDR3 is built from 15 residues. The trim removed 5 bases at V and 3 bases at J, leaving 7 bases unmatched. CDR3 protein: CASSPTGTGDYEQYF. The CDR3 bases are TGTGCCAGCAGCCCGACCGGGACAGGGGACTACGAGCAGTACTTC.

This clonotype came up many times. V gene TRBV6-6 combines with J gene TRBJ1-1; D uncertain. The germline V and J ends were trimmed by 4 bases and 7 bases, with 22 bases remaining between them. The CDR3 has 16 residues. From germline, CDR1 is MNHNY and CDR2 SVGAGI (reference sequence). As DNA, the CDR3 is TGTGCCAGCAGTTCCTCAAACCCGACACGCCCGGTTGAAGCTTTCTTT. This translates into CASSSSNPTRPVEAFF.

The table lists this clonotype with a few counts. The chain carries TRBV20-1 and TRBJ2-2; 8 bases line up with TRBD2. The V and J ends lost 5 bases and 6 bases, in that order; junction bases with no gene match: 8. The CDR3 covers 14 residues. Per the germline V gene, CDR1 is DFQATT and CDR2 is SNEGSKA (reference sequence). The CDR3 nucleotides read TGCAGTGCTCTTAGAGAAGCGGGGGCCGGGGAGCTGTTTTTT. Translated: CSALREAGAGELFF.

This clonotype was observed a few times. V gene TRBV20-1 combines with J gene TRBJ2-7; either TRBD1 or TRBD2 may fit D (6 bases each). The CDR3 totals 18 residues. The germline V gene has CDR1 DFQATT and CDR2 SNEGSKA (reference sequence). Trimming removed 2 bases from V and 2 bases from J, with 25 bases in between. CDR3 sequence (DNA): TGCAGTGCTAGATTTAGTGGGAGAGGAGGGGGTAGGCCCTACGAGCAGTACTTC. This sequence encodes CSARFSGRGGGRPYEQYF.

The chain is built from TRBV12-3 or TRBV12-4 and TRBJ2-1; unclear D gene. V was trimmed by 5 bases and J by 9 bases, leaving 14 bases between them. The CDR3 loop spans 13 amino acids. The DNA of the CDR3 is TGTGCCAGCAGTCTCCTCCAAGCTACTGAGCAGTTCTTC. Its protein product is CASSLLQATEQFF.